The source of this TCR beta chain is a study of shared clonotypes between healthy human individuals. Of note for this clone: What it binds is not known.

Terminally differentiated effector memory CD45RA+ cells were excluded from the naive CD8 cells, which were CD45RO-negative and positively selected for CCR7. Every donor, a Caucasian adult, lived in Nashville, Tennessee. Study findings and constraints: Estimated richness was generally greater in naive than memory subsets.

The repertoire was sequenced with immunoSEQ multiplex PCR; TCRdb's copy has only in-frame clones and lacks some. The table includes about 2.1 million clones, 93% detected once. This receptor was obtained from a man aged 18 to 35 in good health. Some clones in this sample may be carry-over from other donors' samples. Material: naive CD8+ T cells from PBMCs.

CDR3 in DNA: TGCAGCGTTGTACGGGGGCTTGGCACTGAAGCTTTCTTT. Its protein product is CSVVRGLGTEAFF. The chain links TRBV29-1 to TRBJ1-1; the D gene is possibly TRBD1 (6 bases). V lost 4 bases and J lost 4, with 13 bases in between. The CDR3 runs to 13 residues. The V gene's germline CDR1 is SQVTM and CDR2 ANQGSEA.